The present entry profiles one T cell receptor beta chain with its context. Its antigen is undetermined. The data derive from a study of shared clonotypes between healthy human individuals. General study findings and limits: In contrast to clonotypes shared by all four donors, non-shared clonotypes had lower generation probabilities. Among donors, sharing of clonotypes was expected to be affected by sequencing depth.

Generated by immunoSEQ multiplex PCR, the TCRdb table keeps only in-frame clones and is missing some. This sample carries more than 2,000,000 clones, 85% to 95% of them seen once, and the ten largest clones take about 0.13%. The germline V gene encodes CDR1 DFQATT and CDR2 SNEGSKA (reference sequence). The CDR3 is 11 amino acids. Trimming cost V 5 bases and J 8 bases, with 12 bases left between them. Sequenced: naive CD4+ T cells sorted from blood. Subset: CD45RA+ positively selected. The source of this sequence is a man between 18 and 35 years old in good health. The J gene is TRBJ1-2, the V gene TRBV20-1, with unresolved D. The CDR3 bases are TGCAGTGCTTCCGAACCGGGGGGCTACACCTTC. It yields the protein CSASEPGGYTF.